This TCR beta chain originates from a study of shared clonotypes between healthy human individuals. Study-wide context: The plates for each donor numbered three CD4 naive, three CD4 memory, two CD8 naive and one CD8 memory.

Overall study results and limits: Depth of sequencing was expected to influence donor clonotype sharing.

Positively selected for CCR7, the CD45RO-negative cells used as naive CD8 cells excluded terminally differentiated effector memory CD45RA+ cells. With V trimmed by 6 bases and J by 2 bases, 2 bases remained unmatched. This CDR3 has 12 residues. CDR1 and CDR2 from the germline V gene are SQVTM and ANQGSEA. It was at deep level that the assay was run. Genomic DNA (from each subset) was split evenly across several immunoSEQ plates. Sequencing was performed with immunoSEQ multiplex PCR; in TCRdb, only in-frame clones are kept and a portion is missing. This sample has millions of clones, with 93% found just once. A remark on this clone: The antigen remains undetermined. This CDR3 is also generated by other DNA sequences in the sample.

Source material: naive CD8+ T cells from PBMCs. The receptor's source is a man younger than 35 in good health. Some clones in this sample may be carry-over from other donors' samples. The chain combines TRBV29-1 with TRBJ2-7, with 9 bases matching TRBD1. CDR3 residues: CSVRDRAYEQYF. In DNA form, the CDR3 reads TGCAGCGTGCGGGACAGGGCCTACGAGCAGTACTTC.